These T cell receptor beta chains were read from a single sample in a study of cytomegalovirus exposure and HLA in healthy donors. Libraries were prepared by immunoSEQ multiplex PCR; TCRdb keeps only in-frame clonotypes and omits some of them. Among around 99,000 clones, approximately 80% were seen once, and the ten largest hold 4.2%. What was sequenced was PBMCs. The receptors come from a male donor in good health and CMV-seronegative. CDR3s include the opening cysteine and the closing phenylalanine or tryptophan. Fields, in order: J gene, clone size, D gene, V gene, CDR3 DNA, CDR3 protein. The D gene is left open where the match is weak. Where a row states a size, it is once, few, many or the class of an expanded clone; other rows omit it.

j_gene: TRBJ1-6
abundance: .
d_gene: .
v_gene: TRBV2
CDR3nt: TGTGCCAGCAGTGAGACAAGGTTTAATTCACCCCTCCACTTT
CDR3aa: CASSETRFNSPLHF

j_gene: TRBJ2-1
abundance: .
d_gene: TRBD2
v_gene: TRBV2
CDR3nt: TGTGCCACCGCTCGTCTAGCGGCGTACAATGAGCAGTTCTTC
CDR3aa: CATARLAAYNEQFF

j_gene: TRBJ2-1
abundance: .
d_gene: .
v_gene: TRBV14
CDR3nt: TGTGCCAGCAGCCCCCAGACCTACAATGAGCAGTTCTTC
CDR3aa: CASSPQTYNEQFF

j_gene: TRBJ2-7
abundance: once
d_gene: .
v_gene: TRBV27
CDR3nt: TGTGCCAGCAGTTTATCACGGGGTAGCTCCTACGAGCAGTACTTC
CDR3aa: CASSLSRGSSYEQYF

j_gene: TRBJ2-1
abundance: .
d_gene: .
v_gene: TRBV11-2
CDR3nt: TGTGCCAGCAGCCCCTTAGCGCGCAATGAGCAGTTCTTC
CDR3aa: CASSPLARNEQFF

j_gene: TRBJ2-2
abundance: once
d_gene: TRBD2
v_gene: TRBV27
CDR3nt: TGTGCCAGCAGTTCTCGGTGGCTAGCGGGTGACACCGGGGAGCTGTTTTTT
CDR3aa: CASSSRWLAGDTGELFF

j_gene: TRBJ2-1
abundance: .
d_gene: TRBD1
v_gene: TRBV6-6
CDR3nt: TGTGCCAGCAGTCGGGGACAGGGTTTGAATGAGCAGTTCTTC
CDR3aa: CASSRGQGLNEQFF

j_gene: TRBJ2-3
abundance: .
d_gene: .
v_gene: TRBV10-1
CDR3nt: TGCGCCAGCAGTGAGTCGGGACTCAGCACAGATACGCAGTATTTT
CDR3aa: CASSESGLSTDTQYF

j_gene: TRBJ1-1
abundance: .
d_gene: .
v_gene: TRBV7-2
CDR3nt: TGTGCCAGCAGCTTAGGACAGTCGAACACTGAAGCTTTCTTT
CDR3aa: CASSLGQSNTEAFF

j_gene: TRBJ2-1
abundance: .
d_gene: .
v_gene: TRBV7-9
CDR3nt: TGTGCCAGCAGCACTAACAATGAGCAGTTCTTC
CDR3aa: CASSTNNEQFF

j_gene: TRBJ2-1
abundance: .
d_gene: TRBD2
v_gene: TRBV11-2
CDR3nt: TGTGCCAGCAGGGAAGCGGGACTAGCGCTATATGAGCAGTTCTTC
CDR3aa: CASREAGLALYEQFF

j_gene: TRBJ1-1
abundance: once
d_gene: .
v_gene: TRBV7-3
CDR3nt: TGTGCCAGCAGGCGCCTGATGAACACTGAAGCTTTCTTT
CDR3aa: CASRRLMNTEAFF

j_gene: TRBJ1-4
abundance: .
d_gene: TRBD1
v_gene: TRBV7-9
CDR3nt: TGTGCCAGCAGCTTAATGGGGACAGGGGAAGAGGAAAAACTGTTTTTT
CDR3aa: CASSLMGTGEEEKLFF

j_gene: TRBJ2-6
abundance: .
d_gene: .
v_gene: TRBV4-1
CDR3nt: TGCGCCAGCAGCCAAGATGGCGGCAGGGGCCTCTCTGGGGCCAACGTCCTGACTTTC
CDR3aa: CASSQDGGRGLSGANVLTF

j_gene: TRBJ2-5
abundance: .
d_gene: TRBD2
v_gene: TRBV15
CDR3nt: TGTGCCACCAGCAGGACTAGCGGACAAGAGACCCAGTACTTC
CDR3aa: CATSRTSGQETQYF

j_gene: TRBJ2-4
abundance: .
d_gene: TRBD2
v_gene: TRBV25-1
CDR3nt: TGTGCCAGCAGTGAGCCCGGACTAGCGGGAGCCTTAAACATTCAGTACTTC
CDR3aa: CASSEPGLAGALNIQYF

j_gene: TRBJ2-5
abundance: few
d_gene: .
v_gene: TRBV10-1
CDR3nt: TGCGCCAGCAGCTTATTTTCTACTCAAGAGACCCAGTACTTC
CDR3aa: CASSLFSTQETQYF

j_gene: TRBJ1-5
abundance: .
d_gene: TRBD1
v_gene: TRBV4-1
CDR3nt: TGCGCCAGCAGCCAACCCGGGACAGGGGACGCTCAGCCCCAGCATTTT
CDR3aa: CASSQPGTGDAQPQHF

j_gene: TRBJ1-1
abundance: .
d_gene: .
v_gene: TRBV7-9
CDR3nt: TGTGCCAGCAGCAAACAGGGCTACACTGAAGCTTTCTTT
CDR3aa: CASSKQGYTEAFF

j_gene: TRBJ2-7
abundance: .
d_gene: TRBD2
v_gene: TRBV7-7
CDR3nt: TGTGCCAGCAGCCCCCCCGGGGGGTACGAGCAGTACTTC
CDR3aa: CASSPPGGYEQYF

j_gene: TRBJ1-1
abundance: .
d_gene: .
v_gene: TRBV2
CDR3nt: TGTGCCAGCAGGACAGCGAACACTGAAGCTTTCTTT
CDR3aa: CASRTANTEAFF

j_gene: TRBJ2-1
abundance: once
d_gene: .
v_gene: TRBV27
CDR3nt: TGTGCCAGCAGTTTATTGCCAGCGCCCAACAATGAGCAGTTCTTC
CDR3aa: CASSLLPAPNNEQFF

j_gene: TRBJ2-3
abundance: .
d_gene: .
v_gene: TRBV19
CDR3nt: TGTGCCACCGCAGGGGTCCACACAGATACGCAGTATTTT
CDR3aa: CATAGVHTDTQYF

j_gene: TRBJ1-1
abundance: many
d_gene: .
v_gene: TRBV14
CDR3nt: TGTGCCAGCGCGCAAGGGGCAGCCATGAACACTGAAGCTTTCTTT
CDR3aa: CASAQGAAMNTEAFF

j_gene: TRBJ1-4
abundance: .
d_gene: .
v_gene: TRBV18
CDR3nt: TGTGCCAGCTCACCAGGGAGAGAAAAACTGTTTTTT
CDR3aa: CASSPGREKLFF